This TCR beta chain emerged from a study of blood T cell repertoires in COVID-19. About the study: Samples of COVID-19 (acute and convalescent) were obtained from the United States, Italy and Spain. Sources were T cells, B-cell-depleted T cells, or PBMCs; the material itself was cDNA or gDNA.

In the original processing: From reference gene primer amplification, estimates of nucleated cell counts were derived. The protocol was immunoSEQ multiplex PCR, while the TCRdb copy is restricted to in-frame clones and leaves out a portion. The V and J calls and the clone size are those of that table, but D and trimming were determined from the DNA. Altogether tens of thousands of clones are present, 65% to 85% being singletons, with the ten largest covering 6.3%. The V gene's germline CDR1 is LNHDA and CDR2 SQIVND (reference sequence). The V gene end was trimmed by 6 bases and the J gene end by 7 bases; junction bases not matched to a gene: 9. The CDR3 length is 15 residues. Seattle enrolled patients during active infection and tracked them longitudinally.

This TCR derives from an older man with COVID-19, enrolled during active disease. The V and J genes are TRBV19 and TRBJ2-1; 10 nucleotides match TRBD1. Sequencing was done on a sample of peripheral blood. The CDR3 is CASRVRGTGENEQFF. CDR3 coding DNA: TGTGCCAGTAGGGTCCGAGGGACAGGGGAGAATGAGCAGTTCTTC.